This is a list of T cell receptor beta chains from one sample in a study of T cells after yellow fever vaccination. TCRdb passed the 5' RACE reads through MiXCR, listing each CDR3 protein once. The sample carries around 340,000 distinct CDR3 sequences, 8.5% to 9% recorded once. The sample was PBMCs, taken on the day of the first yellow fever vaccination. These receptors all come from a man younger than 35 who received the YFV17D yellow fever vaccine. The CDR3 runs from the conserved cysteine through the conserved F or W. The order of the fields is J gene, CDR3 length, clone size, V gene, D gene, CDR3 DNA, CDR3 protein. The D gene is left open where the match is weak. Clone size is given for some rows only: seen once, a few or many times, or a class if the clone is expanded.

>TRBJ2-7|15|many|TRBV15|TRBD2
TGTGCCACCAGCAGAGGTAGCGGGGGAACCTACGAGCAGTACTTC
CATSRGSGGTYEQYF
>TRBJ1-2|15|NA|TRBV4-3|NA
TGCGCCAGCAGCCAAGCTCTCGGGGATCTCTATGGCTACACCTTC
CASSQALGDLYGYTF
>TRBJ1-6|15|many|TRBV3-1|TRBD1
TGTGCCAGCAGCCCCCGGGACAGGATTAATTCACCCCTCCACTTT
CASSPRDRINSPLHF
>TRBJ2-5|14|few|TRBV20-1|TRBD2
TGCAGTGCTAGAAGATCTAGCGGGAGACAGACCCAGTACTTC
CSARRSSGRQTQYF
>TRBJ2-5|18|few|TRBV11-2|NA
TGTGCCAGCAGCTTAAGTCACCAGTCTAGCGTGAGGCAAGAGACCCAGTACTTC
CASSLSHQSSVRQETQYF
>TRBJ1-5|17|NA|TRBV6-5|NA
TGTGCCAGCAGGTATACCCCCCGAGCGAAGGGGAATCAGCCCCAGCATTTT
CASRYTPRAKGNQPQHF
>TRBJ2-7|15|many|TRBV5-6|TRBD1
TGTGCCAGCAGCTTGGGGAGACAGGGGTTCTACGAGCAGTACTTC
CASSLGRQGFYEQYF
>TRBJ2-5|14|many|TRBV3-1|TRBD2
TGTGCCAGCAGCCAAGGACTAGCTGGAGAGACCCAGTACTTC
CASSQGLAGETQYF
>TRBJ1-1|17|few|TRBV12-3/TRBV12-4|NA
TGTGCCAGCAGTTTAATCGCCAGGACGCTCCCGGACACTGAAGCTTTCTTT
CASSLIARTLPDTEAFF
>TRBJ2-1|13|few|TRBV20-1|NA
TGCAGTGTTACCAGGAGCTCCTACAATGAGCAGTTCTTC
CSVTRSSYNEQFF
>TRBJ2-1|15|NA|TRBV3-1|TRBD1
TGTGCCAGCAGCCCCCAGACAGGGGGTTACAATGAGCAGTTCTTC
CASSPQTGGYNEQFF
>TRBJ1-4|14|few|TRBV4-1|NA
TGCGCCAGCAGCCAAAGGACGGAGGATGAAAAACTGTTTTTT
CASSQRTEDEKLFF
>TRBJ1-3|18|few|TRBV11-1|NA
TGTGCCAGCAGCTTCTTGGCAGGAGGGGAAAGCTCTGGAAACACCATATATTTT
CASSFLAGGESSGNTIYF
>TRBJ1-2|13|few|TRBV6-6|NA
TGTGCCAGCAGCTCCGATCCGACTAGGGGCTACACCTTC
CASSSDPTRGYTF
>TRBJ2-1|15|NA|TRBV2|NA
TGTGCCAGCAGCCGGGTTCGCCAGAGCTACAATGAGCAGTTCTTC
CASSRVRQSYNEQFF
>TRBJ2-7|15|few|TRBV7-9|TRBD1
TGTGCCAGCAGCAGGACAGGGGTTCTTTACTACGAGCAGTACTTC
CASSRTGVLYYEQYF
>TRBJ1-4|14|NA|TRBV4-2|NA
TGTGCCAGCAGCCACCCCGTGGGTAATGAAAAACTGTTTTTT
CASSHPVGNEKLFF
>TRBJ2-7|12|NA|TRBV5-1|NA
TGCGCCAGCAGGGCTTATGAGTACGAGCAGTACTTC
CASRAYEYEQYF
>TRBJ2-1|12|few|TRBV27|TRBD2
TGTGCCAGCTGTACTCGGGGGGATGAGCAGTTCTTC
CASCTRGDEQFF
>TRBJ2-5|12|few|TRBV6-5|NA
TGTGCCAGCAGTGACAGACAAGAGACCCAGTACTTC
CASSDRQETQYF
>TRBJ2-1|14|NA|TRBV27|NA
TGTGCCAGCCAACGGGGGAGCTCCTACAATGAGCAGTTCTTC
CASQRGSSYNEQFF
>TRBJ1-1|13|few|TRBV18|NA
TGTGCCAGCTCGTCAGACGAGAACACTGAAGCTTTCTTT
CASSSDENTEAFF
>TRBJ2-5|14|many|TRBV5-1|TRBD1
TGCGCCAGCAGCGGATGGACAGGGCCTGAGACCCAGTACTTC
CASSGWTGPETQYF
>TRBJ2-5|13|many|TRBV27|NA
TGTGCCAGCAGTTCCCAGGGGCGGAAGACCCAGTACTTC
CASSSQGRKTQYF
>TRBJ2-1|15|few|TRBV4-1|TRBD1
TGCGCCAGCAGCCAACGACAGGGGGCTTACAATGAGCAGTTCTTC
CASSQRQGAYNEQFF
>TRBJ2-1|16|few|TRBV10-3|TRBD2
TGTGCCACTCAAACTAGCGGGGGGGCAAGCCGAAATGAGCAGTTCTTC
CATQTSGGASRNEQFF
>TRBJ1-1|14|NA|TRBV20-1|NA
TGCAGTGCTAGAGAAGGTAACGGGAACACTGAAGCTTTCTTT
CSAREGNGNTEAFF
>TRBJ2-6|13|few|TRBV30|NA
TGTGCCTGGAGGGGCGATGGGGCCAACGTCCTGACTTTC
CAWRGDGANVLTF
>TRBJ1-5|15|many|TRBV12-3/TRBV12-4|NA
TGTGCCAGCAGTTACGGTCAGGGAGTCGGGCAGCCCCAGCATTTT
CASSYGQGVGQPQHF
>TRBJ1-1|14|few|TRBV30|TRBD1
TGTGCCTGGAGTATCGGGACAGGGGCCGATGAAGCTTTCTTT
CAWSIGTGADEAFF
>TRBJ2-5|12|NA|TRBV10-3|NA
TGTGCCATCAGTACCCCCACAGGGACCCAGTACTTC
CAISTPTGTQYF
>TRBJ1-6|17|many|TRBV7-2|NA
TGTGCCAGCAGCTTATGGCGGTTGAGCTCCTATAATTCACCCCTCCACTTT
CASSLWRLSSYNSPLHF
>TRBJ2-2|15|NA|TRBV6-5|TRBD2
TGTGCCAGCAGTTCACTAGCGGATCTTCTCCGGGAGCTGTTTTTT
CASSSLADLLRELFF
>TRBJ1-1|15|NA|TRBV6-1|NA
TGTGCCAGCAGTGAATTCTGGACACGGGACACTGAAGCTTTCTTT
CASSEFWTRDTEAFF
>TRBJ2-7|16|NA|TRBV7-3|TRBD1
TGTGCCAGCAGCACTTCATTCGGGACAGGTTACGACGAGCAGTACTTC
CASSTSFGTGYDEQYF
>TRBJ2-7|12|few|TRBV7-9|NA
TGTGCCAGCAGCTCGGGGTCCCACGAGCAGTACTTC
CASSSGSHEQYF
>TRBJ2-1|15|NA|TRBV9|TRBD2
TGTGCCAGCAGCGTAGTACTAGCGGGGTACAATGAGCAGTTCTTC
CASSVVLAGYNEQFF
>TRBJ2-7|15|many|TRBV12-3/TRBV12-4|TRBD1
TGTGCCAGCAGCCCAGCGGACAGGGAAATCTACGAGCAGTACTTC
CASSPADREIYEQYF
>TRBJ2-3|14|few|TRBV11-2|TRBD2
TGTGCCAGCAGCGGCGGACTAGCAACAGATACGCAGTATTTT
CASSGGLATDTQYF
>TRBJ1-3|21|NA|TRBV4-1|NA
TGCGCCAGCAGCCATCGCGCCGGGTTAGCAAGAGCCGAGAGCTCTGGAAACACCATATATTTT
CASSHRAGLARAESSGNTIYF
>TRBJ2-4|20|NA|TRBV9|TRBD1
TGTGCCAGCAGCGTATCGGGAGGGGACAGGGGTATCACAGCCAAAAACATTCAGTACTTC
CASSVSGGDRGITAKNIQYF
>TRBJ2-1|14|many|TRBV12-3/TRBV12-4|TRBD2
TGTGCCAGCAGTCGAAGCGGGGGCTCCTCTGAGCAGTTCTTC
CASSRSGGSSEQFF
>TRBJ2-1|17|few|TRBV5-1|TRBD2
TGCGCCAGCAGCTTGGGGGCTAGCGGGGGCTCCTACAATGAGCAGTTCTTC
CASSLGASGGSYNEQFF
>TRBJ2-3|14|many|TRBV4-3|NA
TGCGCCAGCAGCCAAGAACCGTTCACAGATACGCAGTATTTT
CASSQEPFTDTQYF